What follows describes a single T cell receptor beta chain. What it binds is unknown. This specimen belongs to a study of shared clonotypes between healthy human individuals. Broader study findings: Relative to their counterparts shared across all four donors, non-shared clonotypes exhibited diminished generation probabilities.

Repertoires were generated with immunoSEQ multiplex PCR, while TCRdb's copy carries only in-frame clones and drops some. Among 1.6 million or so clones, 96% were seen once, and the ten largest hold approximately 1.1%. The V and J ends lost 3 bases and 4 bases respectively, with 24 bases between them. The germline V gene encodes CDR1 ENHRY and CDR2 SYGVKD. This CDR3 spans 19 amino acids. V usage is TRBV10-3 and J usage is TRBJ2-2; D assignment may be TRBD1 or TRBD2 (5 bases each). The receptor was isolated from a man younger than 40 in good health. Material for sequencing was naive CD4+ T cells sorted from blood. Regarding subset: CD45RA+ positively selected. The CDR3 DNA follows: TGTGCCATCAGTGAAAGGTTGGCATCAGAGGGGATGGTCACCGGGGAGCTGTTTTTT. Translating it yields CAISERLASEGMVTGELFF.